A selection of T cell receptor beta chains follows, all from one sample in a study of tumor-infiltrating lymphocytes in primary liver carcinoma. TCRdb ran MiXCR on the multiplex PCR reads and lists one entry per CDR3 protein. Among approximately 330,000 distinct CDR3 sequences, almost 65% were seen once, and the ten largest hold about 6.1%. Sequencing input: peripheral blood. The receptors here all came from a man aged 35 to 55 with primary liver carcinoma and hepatitis B virus infection. CDR3s include the opening cysteine and the closing phenylalanine or tryptophan. A D gene is named only where the DNA matches it firmly. A row's size may be missing; if present it is once, few, many or a size class.

abundance | d_gene | j_gene | v_gene | CDR3nt | CDR3aa
NA | TRBD1 | TRBJ2-5 | TRBV29-1 | TGCAGCGTTGCCGGACAGGGACAAGAGATCCAATACTTC | CSVAGQGQEIQYF
few | NA | TRBJ2-7 | TRBV6-2/TRBV6-3 | TGTGCCAGCAGTTACTTCAAGTCAGGGCAGTACTTC | CASSYFKSGQYF
once | TRBD2 | TRBJ2-3 | TRBV4-2 | TGTGCCAGCAGTCAAGTGGCGCTTCTAGCGGGATCGACAGATACGCAGTATTTT | CASSQVALLAGSTDTQYF
many | TRBD1 | TRBJ2-7 | TRBV6-5 | TGTGCCAGAACCGGGACAGGGCCCTACGAGCAGTACTTC | CARTGTGPYEQYF
many | NA | TRBJ2-7 | TRBV5-5 | TGTGCCAGCAGCTTGGCCCTCGACGAGCAGTACTTC | CASSLALDEQYF
NA | NA | TRBJ1-2 | TRBV7-9 | TGTGCCAGCAGTACTTTAGGGGGAAGCTATGGCTACACCTTC | CASSTLGGSYGYTF
NA | TRBD1 | TRBJ1-1 | TRBV7-3 | TGTGCCAGCAGAAAGGACAGGGAGAACACTGAAGCTTTCTTT | CASRKDRENTEAFF
NA | TRBD2 | TRBJ2-5 | TRBV29-1 | TGCATCGTCGGGGGGGCTAGCGGACAAGAGACCCAGTACTTC | CIVGGASGQETQYF
many | TRBD2 | TRBJ2-1 | TRBV29-1 | TGCAGCGTAACGAGGGGACTAGATGTTGAGCAGTTCTTC | CSVTRGLDVEQFF
NA | TRBD1 | TRBJ2-2 | TRBV11-3 | TGTGCCAGCAGCTCCCGACAGGGAAGGAACATCGGGGAGCTGTCTTTT | CASSSRQGRNIGELSF
NA | TRBD2 | TRBJ2-1 | TRBV4-1 | TGCGCCAGCAGCCAGCCCACTAGCGGGAGGCGAGGGAATGAGCAGTTCTTC | CASSQPTSGRRGNEQFF
NA | NA | TRBJ2-5 | TRBV10-2 | TGCACCAGCTCGACGGGAGTAGAGACCCAGTACTTC | CTSSTGVETQYF
NA | TRBD2 | TRBJ2-7 | TRBV11-2 | TGTGCCAGCAGCATATCACTAGCGGACTCCTACGAGCAGTACTTC | CASSISLADSYEQYF
NA | NA | TRBJ1-4 | TRBV5-4 | TGTGCCAGCAGCACCGGGCCGGCGACTAATGAAAAACTGTTTTTT | CASSTGPATNEKLFF
NA | TRBD2 | TRBJ2-1 | TRBV6-5 | TGTGCCAGCAGGGGGGGACTAGCGGGAGTGCGTGAGCAGTTCTTC | CASRGGLAGVREQFF
NA | TRBD1 | TRBJ1-2 | TRBV7-3 | TGTGCCAGCAGCTTACAGGGACAGAGCCCATATGGCTACACCTTC | CASSLQGQSPYGYTF
few | TRBD2 | TRBJ2-2 | TRBV5-4 | TGTGCCAGCTCCCCGGGAGGATTGAACACCGGGGAGCTGTTTTTT | CASSPGGLNTGELFF
NA | TRBD1 | TRBJ2-7 | TRBV5-4 | TGTGCCAGCAGCCCCTGGACAGGGTGTTCGTCCTACGAGCAGTACTTC | CASSPWTGCSSYEQYF
NA | TRBD1 | TRBJ2-2 | TRBV2 | TGTGCCAGCAACGCGGACAGGGTGGCCACCTGGGAGCTGTTTTTT | CASNADRVATWELFF
many | NA | TRBJ2-1 | TRBV6-6 | TGTGCCAGCAGTAGCAGGGGGGCCTACAATGAGCAGTTCTTC | CASSSRGAYNEQFF
NA | TRBD2 | TRBJ2-3 | TRBV29-1 | TGCAGCGTCGCAAGTCTTTTGCAAGCGGGACCAATGGCAGATACGCAGTATTTT | CSVASLLQAGPMADTQYF
NA | NA | TRBJ2-1 | TRBV11-2 | TGTGCAAGCAGCTTTCATCTAGTGTGGAATGAGCAGTTCTTC | CASSFHLVWNEQFF
few | TRBD2 | TRBJ2-1 | TRBV5-1 | TGCGCCAGCAGCTTAAGGCTAGCGGGAAACAATGAGCAGTTCTTC | CASSLRLAGNNEQFF
once | TRBD2 | TRBJ2-4 | TRBV11-2 | TGTGCCGGCAGCCAGTCCGTTTTTGACGCTTCACTAGCGGGAGGATCGCTCAAAAACATTCAGTACTTT | CAGSQSVFDASLAGGSLKNIQYF
NA | NA | TRBJ2-7 | TRBV11-2 | TGTGCCAGCTGCTTAGGAGGGGGCGACTACGAGCAGTACTTC | CASCLGGGDYEQYF
NA | TRBD1 | TRBJ1-5 | TRBV29-1 | TGCAGCGTTGAAGGTGACAGGGTAGGTCGGCCCCAGCATTTT | CSVEGDRVGRPQHF
few | TRBD2 | TRBJ2-1 | TRBV30 | TGTGCCTGGAGTACTAAAGCTTTGGGGCTAGCGGGCTTCTACAATGAGCAGTTCTTC | CAWSTKALGLAGFYNEQFF
NA | NA | TRBJ2-7 | TRBV14 | TGTGCCAGCAGCCAAGCGGCGGCTTACGAGCAGTACTTC | CASSQAAAYEQYF
many | TRBD2 | TRBJ2-5 | TRBV4-2 | TGTGCCAGCAGCCAAGATCAGTCCACTAGCGGGACCCAGTACTTC | CASSQDQSTSGTQYF
NA | NA | TRBJ2-5 | TRBV6-4 | TGTGCCAGCAATTTCAGAGAGACCCAGTACTTC | CASNFRETQYF
NA | NA | TRBJ2-1 | TRBV11-2 | TGTGCCAGCAAAACCGGGATCTATGAGCAGTTCTTC | CASKTGIYEQFF
NA | TRBD2 | TRBJ2-5 | TRBV7-8 | TGTGCCAGCACCCTGGGACTAGCAGCTCAAGAGAACCAGTACTTC | CASTLGLAAQENQYF
NA | NA | TRBJ2-3 | TRBV11-2 | TGTGCCAGCAGCTTCACTAGCAGGAATCCTAGCATAGATACGCAGTATTTT | CASSFTSRNPSIDTQYF
few | NA | TRBJ1-5 | TRBV12-3/TRBV12-4 | TGTGCCAGCAGTTCAGCCGTCCTTTCCCCCAATCAGCCCCAGCATTTT | CASSSAVLSPNQPQHF
NA | NA | TRBJ2-2 | TRBV5-4 | TGTGCCAGCAGCTCCAGGGGTCCGGGGGAGCCGTTTTTT | CASSSRGPGEPFF
many | TRBD1 | TRBJ2-2 | TRBV4-3 | TGCGCCAGCAGCCACGACAGGGGCAACACCGGGGAGCTGTTTTTT | CASSHDRGNTGELFF
many | NA | TRBJ2-7 | TRBV6-5 | TGTGCCAGCAGTTCGGGAGATCCCCCCTACGAGCAGTACTTC | CASSSGDPPYEQYF
NA | TRBD1 | TRBJ2-5 | TRBV28 | TGTGCCAGCAGGACGACAGGGTGGGGAGAGACCCAGTACTTC | CASRTTGWGETQYF
once | NA | TRBJ2-1 | TRBV6-5 | TGTGCCAGCAGTTACGCAGGCGGCCCCGGGTCCTTC | CASSYAGGPGSF
many | NA | TRBJ1-1 | TRBV24-1 | TGTGCCACCAGTGATCTTGACGGAAGTGAAGCTTTCTTT | CATSDLDGSEAFF
few | NA | TRBJ2-1 | TRBV13 | TGTGCCAGCTCTCGACTTACTAACTTCAATGAGCAGTTCTTC | CASSRLTNFNEQFF
NA | NA | TRBJ2-7 | TRBV5-1 | TGCGCCAGCAGCTTGGATCTAACGGGAGAGAATGAGCAGTACTTC | CASSLDLTGENEQYF
NA | TRBD2 | TRBJ2-3 | TRBV4-1 | TGCGCCAGCAGCCAACCCCAGGGACTAGCGGGAGCGGAGGACACAGATACGCAGTATTTT | CASSQPQGLAGAEDTDTQYF
NA | NA | TRBJ1-4 | TRBV30 | TGTGCCTGGAGCACACGTAGAGGTAATGAAAAACTGTTTTTT | CAWSTRRGNEKLFF
NA | NA | TRBJ1-1 | TRBV11-2 | TGTGCCAGCAGCCACTCCTCAAGATTTGAAGCTCTCTTT | CASSHSSRFEALF
NA | TRBD1 | TRBJ2-7 | TRBV11-2 | TGTGCCAGCAGCTTACCGGGACAGGGTTACAAGCAGAACTTC | CASSLPGQGYKQNF
NA | TRBD2 | TRBJ2-1 | TRBV11-2 | TGTGCCAGCAGCTTAGAGGGGGGGGGAACAGCGGCGGATGAGCAGTTCTTC | CASSLEGGGTAADEQFF
NA | NA | TRBJ1-2 | TRBV10-3 | TGTGCCATCAGTGAGCCGGGCAGGGCCCCTAACTATGGCTACACCTTC | CAISEPGRAPNYGYTF
NA | NA | TRBJ1-1 | TRBV5-3 | TGTGCCAGAAGCTTGGCGTTTAACTGGACGGTGAACACTGAAGCTTTCTTT | CARSLAFNWTVNTEAFF
few | TRBD2 | TRBJ2-1 | TRBV24-1 | TGTGCCACCAGTGACCTAGGGAGCGGGAGGGTCAATGAGCAGTTCTTT | CATSDLGSGRVNEQFF
many | TRBD1 | TRBJ2-7 | TRBV6-2/TRBV6-3 | TGTGCCAGCAAACAGGGGCAGGTCCCCTACGAGCAGTACTTC | CASKQGQVPYEQYF
NA | NA | TRBJ2-1 | TRBV11-2 | TGTGCCAGCAGCTTAAGAATTCCACCCACCCTATTCCAAGAGACCCAGTTCTTC | CASSLRIPPTLFQETQFF
many | TRBD1 | TRBJ2-7 | TRBV11-3 | TGTGCCAGCAGGGAACAGGGGATGGACTACGAGCAGTACTTC | CASREQGMDYEQYF
many | TRBD2 | TRBJ2-1 | TRBV6-1 | TGTGCCAGCAGAAGCGGGAGGGCCCACAATGAGCAGTTCTTC | CASRSGRAHNEQFF
many | NA | TRBJ2-1 | TRBV6-6 | TGTGCCAGTCACAGGGAGGGTGAGCAGTTCTTC | CASHREGEQFF
NA | TRBD2 | TRBJ2-1 | TRBV6-6 | TGTGCCAGCACGACTAGCGATCACAATGAGCAGTTCTTC | CASTTSDHNEQFF
once | NA | TRBJ2-6 | TRBV11-3 | TGTGCCAGCAGCTCGACAGCACAGTCTGGGGTCAACGACCTGAATTTC | CASSSTAQSGVNDLNF
once | NA | TRBJ2-3 | TRBV2 | TGTGCCAGCAGTGACAGGGACTGGACAGATACGCAGTATTTT | CASSDRDWTDTQYF